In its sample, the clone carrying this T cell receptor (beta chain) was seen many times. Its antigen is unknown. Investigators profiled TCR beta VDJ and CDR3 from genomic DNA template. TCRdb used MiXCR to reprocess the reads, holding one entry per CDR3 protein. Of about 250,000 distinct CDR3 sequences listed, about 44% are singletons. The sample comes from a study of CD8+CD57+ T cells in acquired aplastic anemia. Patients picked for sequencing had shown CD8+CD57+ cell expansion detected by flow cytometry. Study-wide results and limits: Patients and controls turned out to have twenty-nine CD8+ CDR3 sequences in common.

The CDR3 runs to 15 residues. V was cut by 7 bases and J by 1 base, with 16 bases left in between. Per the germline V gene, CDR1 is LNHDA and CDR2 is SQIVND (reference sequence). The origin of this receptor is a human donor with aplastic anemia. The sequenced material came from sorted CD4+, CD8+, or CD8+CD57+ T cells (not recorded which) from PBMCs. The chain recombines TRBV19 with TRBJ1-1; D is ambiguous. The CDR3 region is CASTIYRSANTEAFF. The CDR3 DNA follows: TGTGCCAGTACCATCTATAGGTCCGCGAACACTGAAGCTTTCTTT.